One and the same sample provided the 17 T cell receptor beta chains below, sequenced in a study of cytomegalovirus exposure and HLA in healthy donors. PCR employed 60 Vbeta and 13 Jbeta primers. Profiling relied on immunoSEQ multiplex PCR, and the TCRdb table lists in-frame clones only, not all of them. This sample has 80,000 to 100,000 clones, with 81% found just once. Sequencing input: PBMCs. Source of these receptors: a human donor in good health.

This clone was seen a handful of times. J is TRBJ1-1 and V is TRBV11-2; 9 nucleotides line up with TRBD1. The germline gives CDR1 SGHAT, CDR2 FQNNGV. Trimming at V came to 5 bases and at J to 9 bases, leaving 7 bases not matched to a gene. The CDR3 length is 13 residues. The CDR3, as DNA: TGTGCCAGCAGCCGGGGGACAGGGAATAAAGCTTTCTTT. Translation: CASSRGTGNKAFF.

This chain joins TRBV19 and TRBJ2-2; D call uncertain. Germline lookup yields CDR1 LNHDA and CDR2 SQIVND (reference sequence). This CDR3 spans 15 amino acids. The germline V and J ends were trimmed by 2 bases and 6 bases, with 13 bases remaining between them. The DNA of the CDR3 is TGTGCCAGTAGTATAATCGTCTTGCAGGCCGGGGAGCTGTTTTTT. This encodes CASSIIVLQAGELFF.

This chain joins TRBV4-2 and TRBJ1-4; D possibly corresponds to TRBD1 (6 bases). In germline, CDR1 is LGHNA, CDR2 YNFKEQ. V was cut by 2 bases and J by 8 bases, with 21 bases left in between. CDR3 length equals 17 residues. The CDR3 nucleotides are TGTGCCAGCAGCCAAAAGAGGGGAGGGGGTGTAGGGGAAAAACTGTTTTTT. Amino acid sequence: CASSQKRGGGVGEKLFF.

CDR3 protein: CASRGTGSPGRTDTQYF. CDR3 coding DNA: TGTGCCAGTAGAGGGACAGGGTCCCCGGGAAGGACAGATACGCAGTATTTT. The rearrangement links TRBV19 to TRBJ2-3; 9 bases fit TRBD1. V trimming: 6 bases; J trimming: 3 bases; junction bases outside the gene matches: 13. The V gene's germline CDR1 is LNHDA and CDR2 SQIVND (reference sequence). The CDR3 sequence is 17 residues long.

The J gene is TRBJ2-7, the V gene TRBV6-5; D might be TRBD2 (7 bases). Trimming pared 2 bases from V and 2 bases from J, leaving 13 bases between. This CDR3 has 15 amino acids. Germline assignment: CDR1 MNHEY and CDR2 SVGAGI. CDR3 sequence reads: CASSYGGGGPYEQYF. CDR3 sequence (DNA): TGTGCCAGCAGTTACGGGGGCGGGGGCCCCTACGAGCAGTACTTC.

Details on this clone: Other nucleotide sequences from this sample produce the same CDR3. The chain joins TRBV30 to TRBJ2-7, with 7 bases fitting TRBD1. Trimming cost V 1 base and J 4 bases; bases outside gene matches: 1. This CDR3 is 12 amino acids long. Germline lookup yields CDR1 GTSNPN and CDR2 SVGIG (reference sequence). CDR3 amino acids: CAWSAGGYEQYF. The DNA for the CDR3 is TGTGCCTGGAGTGCAGGGGGATACGAGCAGTACTTC.

This chain uses TRBV29-1 with TRBJ2-1, with 7 positions matching TRBD2. CDR1 is SQVTM and CDR2 is ANQGSEA in the germline V gene. V dropped 3 bases and J dropped 4; count of bases not matched to a gene: 6. The CDR3 totals 14 residues. CDR3 sequence reads: CSVEAGVRYNEQFF. In DNA, the CDR3 is TGCAGCGTTGAGGCGGGAGTGCGGTACAATGAGCAGTTCTTC.

This clone turned up a few times. J is TRBJ1-5 and V is TRBV28; 7 nucleotides line up with TRBD1. The ends lost 6 bases at V and 0 bases at J; junction bases unmatched: 5. The CDR3 is 15 residues long. Per germline, CDR1 MDHEN and CDR2 SYDVKM. CDR3 region: CASRRQGPSNQPQHF. As DNA, the CDR3 is TGTGCCAGCAGGAGACAGGGCCCTAGCAATCAGCCCCAGCATTTT. The complete variable domain, with remaining parts taken from reference TRBV28 and TRBJ1-5, reads DVKVTQSSRYLVKRTGEKVFLECVQDMDHENMFWYRQDPGLGLRLIYFSYDVKMKEKGDIPEGYSVSREKKERFSLILESASTNQTSMYLCASRRQGPSNQPQHFGDGTRLSIL.

The chain uses TRBV7-8 and TRBJ1-3; D gene ambiguous. The CDR3 consists of 12 residues. V dropped 8 bases and J dropped 1 base, with 6 bases sitting between them. Germline CDR1 SGHVS, CDR2 FQNEAQ. The CDR3 here is CASSFSGNTIYF. The CDR3 bases are TGTGCCAGCTCTTTTTCTGGAAACACCATATATTTT.

The count of this clone is one. The chain is built from TRBV25-1 and TRBJ1-2; D gene ambiguous. Germline CDR1 MGHDK, CDR2 SYGVNS. The CDR3 covers 12 residues. The V end was cut by 4 bases, the J end by 2 bases, with 5 bases between. The CDR3 loop is CASSAGNYGYTF. CDR3 DNA: TGTGCCAGCAGTGCCGGGAACTATGGCTACACCTTC.

The rearrangement links TRBV7-2 to TRBJ2-5, with 9 bases aligning to TRBD2. The junction had 8 bases not matched to a gene; V was cut back by 5 bases and J by 1 base. The germline CDR1 and CDR2 sequences are SGHTA and FQGNSA. The CDR3 covers 16 residues. CDR3 sequence: CASSPLAGVVQETQYF. The CDR3 DNA follows: TGTGCCAGCAGCCCCTTAGCGGGAGTGGTCCAAGAGACCCAGTACTTC.

V is TRBV19 and J is TRBJ1-5; D is unresolved. The CDR3 has 14 residues. Germline V CDR1 and CDR2: LNHDA, SQIVND (reference sequence). Trimming removed 4 bases at V and 4 bases at J, with 11 bases between. The CDR3 sequence is CASSTGEHNQPQHF. In nucleotides, the CDR3 is TGTGCCAGTAGTACAGGTGAGCATAATCAGCCCCAGCATTTT.

This clone was counted many times. The CDR3 protein is CSVEAGATEAFF. Written as DNA, the CDR3 is TGCAGCGTTGAAGCTGGGGCCACTGAAGCTTTCTTT. The chain is built from TRBV29-1 and TRBJ1-1; a weak D match, TRBD1 (5 bases). Germline loops: CDR1 SQVTM, CDR2 ANQGSEA. V dropped 1 base and J dropped 4 bases, with 7 bases sitting between them. The CDR3 is 12 residues long.

The chain uses TRBV4-2 and TRBJ1-1; D unresolved. V was cut by 5 bases and J by 2 bases, with 15 bases left in between. The CDR3 is 15 amino acids. Germline-derived CDR1 and CDR2 are LGHNA and YNFKEQ. CDR3 in amino acids: CASSSVTQRNTEAFF. The DNA of the CDR3 is TGTGCCAGCAGCTCGGTTACCCAAAGAAACACTGAAGCTTTCTTT.

This clone was observed a few times. The CDR3 loop reads CASSPSGGNQPQHF. CDR3 bases: TGTGCCAGCAGCCCATCCGGGGGCAATCAGCCCCAGCATTTT. V and J are TRBV7-2 and TRBJ1-5; D remains ambiguous. The CDR3 length is 14 residues. Trimming cost V 5 bases and J 2 bases, with 10 bases left between them. Germline loops: CDR1 SGHTA, CDR2 FQGNSA.

The J gene is TRBJ2-3, the V gene TRBV6-1; 13 nucleotides match TRBD2. The CDR3 length is 15 residues. V lost 4 bases, J lost 4 bases, and 2 bases stayed unmatched. Germline values: CDR1 MNHNS, CDR2 SASEGT. CDR3 loop: CASSGTSGGSDTQYF. CDR3 sequence (DNA): TGTGCCAGCAGTGGGACTAGCGGGGGATCAGATACGCAGTATTTT.

This chain connects TRBV6-1 to TRBJ1-2, with 11 bases matching TRBD1. The CDR3 extends over 17 amino acids. Germline loops: CDR1 MNHNS, CDR2 SASEGT. V lost 2 bases and J lost 5; bases outside the gene matches: 10. DNA for the CDR3: TGTGCCAGCAGTGAAAGGACAGGGGGCTCCCTCTTTTATGGCTACACCTTC. This sequence encodes CASSERTGGSLFYGYTF.